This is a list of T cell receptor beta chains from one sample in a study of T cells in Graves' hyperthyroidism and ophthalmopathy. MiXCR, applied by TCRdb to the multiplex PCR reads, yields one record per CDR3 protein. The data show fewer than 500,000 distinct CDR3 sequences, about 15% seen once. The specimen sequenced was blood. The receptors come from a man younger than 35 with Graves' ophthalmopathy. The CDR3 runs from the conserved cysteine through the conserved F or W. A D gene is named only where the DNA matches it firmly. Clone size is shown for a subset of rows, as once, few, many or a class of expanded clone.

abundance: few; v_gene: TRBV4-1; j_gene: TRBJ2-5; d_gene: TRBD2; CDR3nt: TGCGCCAGCAGCCAAGATCCTGGAGGGAGGGCCGGGGAGACCCAGTACTTC; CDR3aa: CASSQDPGGRAGETQYF
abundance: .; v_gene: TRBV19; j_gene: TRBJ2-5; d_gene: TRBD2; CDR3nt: TGTGCCAGTGGCGGGGGGAAGACCCAGTACTTC; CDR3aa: CASGGGKTQYF
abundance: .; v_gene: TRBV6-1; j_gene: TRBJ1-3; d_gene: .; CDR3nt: TGTGCCAGCAGTGAAGTGAGGGGTTCACGGGGAAACACCATATATTTT; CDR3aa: CASSEVRGSRGNTIYF
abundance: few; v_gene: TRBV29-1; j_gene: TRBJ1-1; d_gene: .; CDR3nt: TGCAGCGTTGGAATTTCCGGGGGACACACTGAAGCTTTCTTT; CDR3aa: CSVGISGGHTEAFF
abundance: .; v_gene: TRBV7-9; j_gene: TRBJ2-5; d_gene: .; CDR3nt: TGTGCCAGTAACCCCCCCGGAGACCCCCCAGAGACCCAGTACTTC; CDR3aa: CASNPPGDPPETQYF
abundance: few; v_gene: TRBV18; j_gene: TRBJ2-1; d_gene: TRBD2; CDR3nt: TGTGCCAGCTCACCGAGGACTAGCGGGGATGGGAGCTCCTACAATGAGCAGTTCTTC; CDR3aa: CASSPRTSGDGSSYNEQFF
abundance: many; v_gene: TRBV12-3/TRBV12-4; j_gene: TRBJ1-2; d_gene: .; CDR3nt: TGTGCCAGCAGTTTAGAGACAGCTAACTATGGCTACACCTTC; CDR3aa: CASSLETANYGYTF
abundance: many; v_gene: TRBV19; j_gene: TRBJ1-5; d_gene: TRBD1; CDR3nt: TGTGCCAGTAGTATGTCCGGGACAGGGGATCAGCCCCAGCATTTT; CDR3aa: CASSMSGTGDQPQHF
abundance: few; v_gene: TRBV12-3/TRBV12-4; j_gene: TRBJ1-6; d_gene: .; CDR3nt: TGTGCCAGCAGTGGTCCGGGGTCCTATAATTCACCCCTCCACTTT; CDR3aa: CASSGPGSYNSPLHF
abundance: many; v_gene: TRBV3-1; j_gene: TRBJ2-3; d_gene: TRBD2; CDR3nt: TGTGCCAGCAGCCAAGGACTAGCGGGAAGAGATACGCAGTATTTT; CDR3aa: CASSQGLAGRDTQYF
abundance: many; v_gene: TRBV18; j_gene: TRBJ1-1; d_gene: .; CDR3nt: TGTGCCAGCTCACCTCGACAGGATGGAGCTTTCTTT; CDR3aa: CASSPRQDGAFF
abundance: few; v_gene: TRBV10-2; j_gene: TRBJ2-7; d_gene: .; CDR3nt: TGCGCCAGCAGGGGTGACACGAGTTTTTTGTACGAGCAGTACTTC; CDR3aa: CASRGDTSFLYEQYF
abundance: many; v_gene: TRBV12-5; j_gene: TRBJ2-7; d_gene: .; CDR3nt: TGTGCTAGTGGTCCAAGACGGAACACCTACGAGCAGTACTTC; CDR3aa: CASGPRRNTYEQYF
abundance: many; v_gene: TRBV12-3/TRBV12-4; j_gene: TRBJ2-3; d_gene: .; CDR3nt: TGTGCCAGCAGTTTTAGCGGACTTAGCACAGATACGCAGTATTTT; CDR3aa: CASSFSGLSTDTQYF
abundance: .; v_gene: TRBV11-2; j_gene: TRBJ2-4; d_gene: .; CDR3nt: TGTGCCAGCAGCTTAGGTAGTGGGCCCAAAAACATTCAGTACTTC; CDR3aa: CASSLGSGPKNIQYF
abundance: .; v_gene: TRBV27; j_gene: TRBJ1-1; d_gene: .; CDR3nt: TGTGCCAGCAGTCCCCCGCGGGGGGGTAAAGGAGACACTGAAGCTTTCTTT; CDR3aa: CASSPPRGGKGDTEAFF
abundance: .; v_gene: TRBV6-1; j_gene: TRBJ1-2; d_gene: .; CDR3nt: TGTGCCAGCAGACAAAATGCGGGTCGATACACCTTC; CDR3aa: CASRQNAGRYTF
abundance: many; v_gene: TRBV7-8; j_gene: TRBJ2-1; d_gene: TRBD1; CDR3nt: TGTGCCAGCAGATATGACAGGGAAGCTTACAATGAGCAGTTCTTC; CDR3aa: CASRYDREAYNEQFF